The 17 T cell receptor beta chains listed next were all sequenced from one sample in a study of blood T cell repertoires in COVID-19. The table came from immunoSEQ multiplex PCR; TCRdb's copy has only in-frame clones and leaves some out. This sample has approximately 270,000 clones, with around nine tenths found just once. The material sequenced was peripheral blood. These receptors originate from a man in his forties with active or convalescent COVID-19.

The chain links TRBV19 to TRBJ1-2, with D maybe TRBD1 (5 bases). V lost 6 bases and J 4 bases, leaving 12 bases between the germline ends. The CDR3 spans 13 residues. The germline CDR1 and CDR2 sequences are LNHDA and SQIVND (reference sequence). The CDR3 coding sequence is TGTGCCAGTAGGGACATGTCCTTCTATGGCTACACCTTC. Translated, it gives CASRDMSFYGYTF.

The CDR3 reads CASSFLLFTSGSSDPDTQYF. CDR3 nucleotide sequence: TGTGCCAGCAGCTTCCTTTTGTTTACTAGCGGGAGCTCCGACCCAGATACGCAGTATTTT. The J gene is TRBJ2-3, the V gene TRBV5-5, with 11 bases that match TRBD2. The CDR3 has 20 amino acids. With 2 bases clipped from V and 4 bases from J, the junction kept 18 bases outside the gene matches. Per the germline V gene, CDR1 is SGHKS and CDR2 is YYEKEE (reference sequence).

The DNA of the CDR3 is TGTGCCAGCAGTTTTACTAGCGGATCCTACAATGAGCAGTTCTTC. Encoded protein: CASSFTSGSYNEQFF. The chain is built from TRBV6-5 and TRBJ2-1, with 8 bases aligning to TRBD2. Germline V gene data show CDR1 as MNHEY and CDR2 as SVGAGI. The junction had 3 bases not matched to a gene; V was cut back by 4 bases and J by 1 base. The CDR3 has 15 residues.

The chain uses TRBV28 and TRBJ1-3, with 8 bases lining up with TRBD1. V lost 6 bases, J lost 5 bases, and 21 bases stayed unmatched. Germline values: CDR1 MDHEN, CDR2 SYDVKM. The CDR3 has 19 amino acids. The CDR3 is CASRFILPRTGKGRNTIYF. CDR3 bases: TGTGCCAGCAGATTCATATTGCCACGGACAGGGAAGGGGAGAAACACCATATATTTT.

This chain connects TRBV24-1 to TRBJ1-2; TRBD1 agrees at 8 bases. V lost 4 bases to trimming and J lost 6 bases; unmatched junction nucleotides: 6. The length of the CDR3 is 14 residues. Germline V gives CDR1 KGHDR, CDR2 SFDVKD. In nucleotides, the CDR3 is TGTGCCACCAGTGACCCGGACAGGGAGAATGGCTACACCTTC. Amino acids: CATSDPDRENGYTF.

The gene calls are TRBV6-1 and TRBJ2-5, with D tentatively TRBD1 (6 bases). Germline CDR1 and CDR2: MNHNS and SASEGT. The V end lost 3 bases, the J end lost 5 bases, and 13 bases lay between the germline ends. The CDR3 has 14 residues. The CDR3 DNA follows: TGTGCCAGCAGTGAGGGGGCAGGGTGGGAGACCCAGTACTTC. It specifies CASSEGAGWETQYF.

The chain joins TRBV20-1 to TRBJ1-2; weak D call: TRBD1 (6 bases). CDR1 is DFQATT and CDR2 is SNEGSKA in the germline V gene (reference sequence). V was trimmed by 4 bases and J by 10 bases, leaving 13 bases between them. This CDR3 contains 11 residues. The CDR3 here is CSATPGQLYTF. CDR3 sequence (DNA): TGCAGTGCTACTCCAGGACAGCTCTACACCTTC.

The chain links TRBV7-9 to TRBJ2-1; TRBD2 matches at 12 bases. Germline V gene lookup returns CDR1 SEHNR and CDR2 FQNEAQ (reference sequence). V lost 2 bases to trimming and J lost 3 bases; unmatched junction nucleotides: 8. This CDR3 is built from 18 residues. The CDR3 DNA sequence: TGTGCCAGCAGCTTAATCGGCCTAGCGGGGGGGGTCTACAATGAGCAGTTCTTC. It encodes CASSLIGLAGGVYNEQFF.

In this sample, this clone turned up once. This chain joins TRBV24-1 and TRBJ2-5; D remains ambiguous. The CDR3 is made up of 13 amino acids. The V end lost 3 bases, the J end lost 5 bases, and 9 bases lay between the germline ends. In germline, CDR1 is KGHDR, CDR2 SFDVKD. The CDR3 DNA sequence: TGTGCCACCAGTGATCCCTTGAGGGAGACCCAGTACTTC. Its protein is CATSDPLRETQYF.

The chain uses TRBV7-2 and TRBJ2-5; possible D gene TRBD2, 5 bases. Deletions cut 3 bases from V and 2 bases from J, with 19 bases between. Germline V CDR1 and CDR2: SGHTA, FQGNSA. CDR3 length: 17 residues. The CDR3 DNA is TGTGCCAGCAGCTTCCCCCGTCGTACTAGACAACAAGAGACCCAGTACTTC. It codes for CASSFPRRTRQQETQYF.

This chain joins TRBV6-5 and TRBJ2-7; D gene ambiguous. The CDR3 has 11 amino acids. The germline V gene encodes CDR1 MNHEY and CDR2 SVGAGI. The CDR3 loop reads CASQVTYEQYF. For the CDR3, the DNA is TGTGCGTCCCAGGTAACCTACGAGCAGTACTTC.

The chain employs TRBV24-1 and TRBJ1-2, with D possibly being TRBD1 (5 bases). V lost 4 bases and J 0 bases, leaving 8 bases between the germline ends. The length of the CDR3 is 14 residues. The germline CDR1 and CDR2 sequences are KGHDR and SFDVKD. The DNA of the CDR3 is TGTGCCACCAGTGACAGGGAATCTAACTATGGCTACACCTTC. Amino acid sequence: CATSDRESNYGYTF.

This clone appeared a few times. The CDR3 region is CASSHRLRSGRFTDTQYF. CDR3 bases: TGTGCCAGCAGCCACCGATTACGTAGCGGGAGGTTCACAGATACGCAGTATTTT. The chain joins TRBV3-1 (or the pseudogene TRBV3-2) to TRBJ2-3; 10 nucleotides match TRBD2. This CDR3 region has 18 residues. After removal of 3 bases from V and 2 bases from J, the junction contained 11 bases not matched to a gene. Germline V gene sequence: CDR1 LGHDT, CDR2 YNNKEL (reference sequence).

The chain has TRBV7-9 and TRBJ2-5; 7 bases map to TRBD1. CDR3 length equals 16 residues. Losses at the gene ends were 4 bases for V and 1 base for J; bases not matched to a gene: 9. Germline CDR1 SEHNR, CDR2 FQNEAQ (reference sequence). This CDR3 is CASSSLRGQLQETQYF. The DNA of the CDR3 is TGTGCCAGCAGCTCTCTTAGGGGACAGCTCCAAGAGACCCAGTACTTC.

This clone was detected once. This sequence joins TRBV3-1 (or the pseudogene TRBV3-2) and TRBJ2-1; 10 bases line up with TRBD2. Trimming cost V 7 bases and J 4 bases; bases outside gene matches: 7. CDR3 length equals 15 residues. Germline assignment: CDR1 LGHDT and CDR2 YNNKEL (reference sequence). CDR3 sequence (DNA): TGTGCCAGCACCAAACTAGCGGGGATATACAATGAGCAGTTCTTC. Translated: CASTKLAGIYNEQFF.

This clone appeared once. This sequence joins TRBV7-8 and TRBJ1-4; tentatively, D is TRBD1 (5 bases). Trimming left V 2 bases short and J 5 bases short, with 18 bases between. The CDR3 consists of 17 residues. The germline V gene encodes CDR1 SGHVS and CDR2 FQNEAQ. The chain's CDR3 is CASSLFRGEQRNEKLFF. In DNA form, the CDR3 reads TGTGCCAGCAGCTTATTCCGGGGGGAACAGCGGAATGAAAAACTGTTTTTT.

The V call is TRBV12-3 or TRBV12-4, the J call TRBJ1-2; D is uncertain. The CDR3 is 11 amino acids. V lost 4 bases, J lost 4 bases, and 4 bases lay in between. The CDR3 sequence: CASSSSYGYTF. CDR3 coding DNA: TGTGCCAGCAGTTCCTCCTATGGCTACACCTTC.